This T cell receptor beta chain was sequenced during a study of identical twins. Study-wide points: Out-of-frame alpha sequences shared by twins showed excess low generation probability. Models, which agreed with sharing between unrelated individuals, nonetheless underestimated the out-of-frame TCR alpha sharing seen in monozygotic twins. A lower insertion count was a feature of abundant cord blood beta clonotypes, with no such feature in memory repertoires.

MiXCR, applied by TCRdb to the 5' RACE reads, yields one record per CDR3 protein. The table records nearly 900,000 distinct CDR3 sequences, 12% of them present only once. This clonotype occurred a few times. Its matching antigen is unknown. This sample was shared with a second study, whose subject was yellow fever vaccine responses in identical twins. From that second work: Convergence reportedly seemed to mark part of the twins' vaccine T cell response, with personalization marking the rest.

The TCR was taken from a woman aged 18-29 years in good health. Sequencing was performed on PBMCs.

The CDR3, as DNA: TGCAGCGCTCTCCCGGGACACTTCTACAATGAGCAGTTCTTC. It codes for CSALPGHFYNEQFF. The rearrangement links TRBV29-1 to TRBJ2-1; a weak D match, TRBD1 (6 bases). Between the trimmed V and J ends, which lost 7 bases and 3 bases, there was a span of 16 bases. The germline CDR1 and CDR2 sequences are SQVTM and ANQGSEA. The CDR3 length is 14 residues.